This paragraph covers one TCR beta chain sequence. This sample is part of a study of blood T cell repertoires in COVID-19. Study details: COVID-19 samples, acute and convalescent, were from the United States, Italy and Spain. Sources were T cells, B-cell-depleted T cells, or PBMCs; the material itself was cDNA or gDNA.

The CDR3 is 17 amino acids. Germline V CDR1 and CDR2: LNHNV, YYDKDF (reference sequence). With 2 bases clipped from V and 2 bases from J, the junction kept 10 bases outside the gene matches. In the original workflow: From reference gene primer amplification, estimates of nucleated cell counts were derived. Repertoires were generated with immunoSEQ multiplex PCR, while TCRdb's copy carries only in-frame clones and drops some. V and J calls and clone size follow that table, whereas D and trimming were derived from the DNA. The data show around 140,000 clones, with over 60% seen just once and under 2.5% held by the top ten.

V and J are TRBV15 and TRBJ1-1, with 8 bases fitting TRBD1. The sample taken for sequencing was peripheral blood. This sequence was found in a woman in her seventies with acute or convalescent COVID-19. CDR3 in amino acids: CATSRRRTGTINTEAFF. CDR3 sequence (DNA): TGTGCCACCAGCAGACGTCGGACAGGGACGATTAACACTGAAGCTTTCTTT.